The next 27 T cell receptor beta chains were all read from a single sample in a study of control samples from healthy donors and cancer patients. Only in-frame clones appear in the TCRdb table, and some are missing; sequencing was by immunoSEQ multiplex PCR. The sample lists around 31,000 clones, 94% occurring once. Sequences were obtained from blood. These receptors were obtained from a man in his 60s in good health.

CDR3 coding DNA: TGTGCCAGCAGTTTACGACAGACCAGCAATCAGCCCCAGCATTTT. It yields the protein CASSLRQTSNQPQHF. The chain combines TRBV28 with TRBJ1-5, with a weak D call TRBD1 (5 bases). Deletions cut 2 bases from V and 1 base from J, with 9 bases between. This CDR3 is built from 15 residues. The germline gives CDR1 MDHEN, CDR2 SYDVKM.

The rearrangement joins TRBV7-9 to TRBJ1-5; a weak D match, TRBD1 (6 bases). This CDR3 has 15 amino acids. Trimming left V 5 bases short and J 0 bases short, with 11 bases between. Germline assignment: CDR1 SEHNR and CDR2 FQNEAQ (reference sequence). The CDR3 here is CASSPQGHSNQPQHF. CDR3 nucleotide sequence: TGTGCCAGCAGCCCACAGGGACATAGCAATCAGCCCCAGCATTTT.

The chain has TRBV6-6 and TRBJ1-2; D is uncertain. Germline lookup yields CDR1 MNHNY and CDR2 SVGAGI (reference sequence). CDR3 length equals 14 residues. Deletions cut 0 bases from V and 8 bases from J, with 13 bases between. CDR3 coding DNA: TGTGCCAGCAGTTACTCGAAGACGGTGGAAGGCTACACCTTC. As protein: CASSYSKTVEGYTF.

V is TRBV19 and J is TRBJ2-1; 7 nucleotides line up with TRBD1. Trimming at V came to 7 bases and at J to 2 bases, leaving 11 bases not matched to a gene. The germline gives CDR1 LNHDA, CDR2 SQIVND (reference sequence). The CDR3 totals 16 residues. This CDR3 reads CASTSDGQGAYNEQFF. The CDR3 DNA sequence: TGTGCCAGTACCTCCGATGGGCAGGGGGCCTACAATGAGCAGTTCTTC.

A few counts support this clone. The rearrangement joins TRBV7-2 to TRBJ2-7; D remains ambiguous. Germline assignment: CDR1 SGHTA and CDR2 FQGNSA. This CDR3 spans 12 amino acids. The V end lost 1 base, the J end lost 4 bases, and 5 bases lay between the germline ends. The CDR3 loop reads CASSLVRYEQYF. CDR3 bases: TGTGCCAGCAGCTTAGTCCGGTACGAGCAGTACTTC.

The chain joins TRBV3-1 (or the pseudogene TRBV3-2) to TRBJ2-3; D might be TRBD2 (5 bases). The CDR3 has 15 residues. CDR1 LGHDT and CDR2 YNNKEL come from the germline V gene (reference sequence). V was trimmed by 6 bases and J by 1 base, leaving 14 bases between them. CDR3 region: CASRTRRLGTDTQYF. CDR3 nucleotides: TGTGCCAGCAGAACTAGACGTCTCGGCACAGATACGCAGTATTTT.

The chain carries TRBV29-1 and TRBJ1-2; D might be TRBD1 (6 bases). This CDR3 has 12 residues. The germline gives CDR1 SQVTM, CDR2 ANQGSEA. Trimming removed 6 bases from V and 3 bases from J, with 11 bases in between. For the CDR3, the DNA is TGCAGCGTGATGGACAGCGACTATGGCTACACCTTC. Amino acids: CSVMDSDYGYTF.

The V call is TRBV24-1, the J call TRBJ1-5; no clear D gene. The germline V gene has CDR1 KGHDR and CDR2 SFDVKD. V was cut by 5 bases and J by 6 bases, with 31 bases left in between. The CDR3 spans 20 residues. CDR3 loop: CATSAVMRERKEDRSQPQHF. The CDR3 DNA sequence: TGTGCCACCAGTGCTGTAATGAGGGAGAGGAAAGAGGATCGTTCTCAGCCCCAGCATTTT.

This clone has more than one count but fewer than ten. The CDR3 here is CSVEDPAASYGYTF. CDR3 sequence (DNA): TGCAGCGTTGAAGATCCGGCCGCGAGCTATGGCTACACCTTC. The chain employs TRBV29-1 and TRBJ1-2; D unclear. V was pared by 0 bases and J by 4 bases, with 12 bases between. Germline V gene data show CDR1 as SQVTM and CDR2 as ANQGSEA. This CDR3 comprises 14 residues.

The chain links TRBV18 to TRBJ1-1; D remains unclear. V was cut by 0 bases and J by 4 bases, with 15 bases left in between. This CDR3 region has 16 residues. Germline-derived CDR1 and CDR2 are KGHSH and LQKENI. The CDR3, as DNA: TGTGCCAGCTCACCACCGGTTAAAGGGTTGGGCACTGAAGCTTTCTTT. Protein sequence: CASSPPVKGLGTEAFF.

V and J are TRBV6-5 and TRBJ1-3, with TRBD1 identical over 9 bases. With 6 bases clipped from V and 0 bases from J, the junction kept 3 bases outside the gene matches. Germline V CDR1 and CDR2: MNHEY, SVGAGI. The CDR3 covers 15 residues. The CDR3 nucleotides read TGTGCCAGCAGGCCGACAGGGGGCTCTGGAAACACCATATATTTT. It codes for CASRPTGGSGNTIYF.

The chain recombines TRBV28 with TRBJ2-3; maybe TRBD1 (6 bases). This CDR3 contains 12 residues. V shed 6 bases and J shed 11 bases, with 15 bases lying between them. Germline lookup yields CDR1 MDHEN and CDR2 SYDVKM. The CDR3 DNA is TGTGCCAGCAGCACCGGACAGTTAATGCAGTATTTT. Protein: CASSTGQLMQYF.

This clone came up once. V and J are TRBV3-1 (or the pseudogene TRBV3-2) and TRBJ1-1; TRBD1 agrees at 7 bases. Germline V gives CDR1 LGHDT, CDR2 YNNKEL (reference sequence). This CDR3 has 14 amino acids. V dropped 5 bases and J dropped 1; count of bases not matched to a gene: 4. CDR3 sequence (DNA): TGTGCCAGCAGCTCCCGGGACAGGAACACTGAAGCTTTCTTT. Translated: CASSSRDRNTEAFF.

The genes are TRBV9 and TRBJ2-5, with 7 bases aligning to TRBD1. The CDR3 contains 14 residues. Germline values: CDR1 SGDLS, CDR2 YYNGEE. Unmatched junction bases numbered 5, after V lost 4 bases and J lost 2 bases. The CDR3 DNA follows: TGTGCCAGCAGCACGGGACAGACTCAAGAGACCCAGTACTTC. This encodes CASSTGQTQETQYF.

Note on this clone: One junction end disagrees with the germline gene, perhaps due to a read error. The chain employs TRBV29-1 and TRBJ1-5; TRBD1 is a possible D gene (6 bases). The CDR3 loop spans 12 amino acids. Germline V lookup: CDR1 SQVTM, CDR2 ANQGSEA. The CDR3 DNA sequence: TGCAGCGTCCGACACGAAGGGGGGAATTTGGATTTT. Translating it yields CSVRHEGGNLDF.

The rearrangement joins TRBV10-3 to TRBJ2-3; 15 bases map to TRBD2. From germline, CDR1 is ENHRY and CDR2 SYGVKD. Germline trimming cut 4 bases from V and 4 bases from J; bases unmatched to any gene: 3. This CDR3 has 16 amino acids. The CDR3 sequence is CAISVGLAGGSDTQYF. In DNA, the CDR3 is TGTGCCATCAGTGTAGGACTAGCGGGGGGGTCAGATACGCAGTATTTT.

This clone was found a few times. This chain uses TRBV7-9 with TRBJ1-6; 10 bases line up with TRBD1. With V trimmed by 5 bases and J by 10 bases, 14 bases remained unmatched. The CDR3 totals 17 residues. The germline V gene has CDR1 SEHNR and CDR2 FQNEAQ (reference sequence). The CDR3 sequence: CASSLHDRQGAGSPLHF. Here the CDR3 DNA reads TGTGCCAGCAGCCTACACGACCGACAGGGGGCAGGATCACCCCTCCACTTT.

The V and J genes are TRBV25-1 and TRBJ1-1; D unclear. The CDR3 has 18 residues. The germline CDR1 and CDR2 sequences are MGHDK and SYGVNS. V shed 5 bases and J shed 4 bases, with 26 bases lying between them. This chain's CDR3 is CASSNSRWKPLGGTEAFF. The CDR3 DNA is TGTGCCAGCAGTAACTCACGATGGAAACCCCTCGGCGGCACTGAAGCTTTCTTT.

J is TRBJ1-1 and V is TRBV13; D call uncertain. There are 14 residues in the CDR3. Trimming stripped 3 bases from V and 10 bases from J, with 18 bases between. Germline loops: CDR1 PRHDT, CDR2 FYEKMQ (reference sequence). As DNA, the CDR3 is TGTGCCAGCAGCTTGCGGAGTGGGAGACGGGGAGCTTTCTTT. The encoded protein is CASSLRSGRRGAFF.

CDR3 protein: CASSMSGYSPLHF. In DNA form, the CDR3 reads TGTGCCAGTAGTATGTCAGGGTATTCACCCCTCCACTTT. J is TRBJ1-6 and V is TRBV19; possible D gene TRBD1, 5 bases. Germline V gene data show CDR1 as LNHDA and CDR2 as SQIVND (reference sequence). The CDR3 is made up of 13 amino acids. V was trimmed by 3 bases and J by 8 bases, leaving 8 bases between them.

The V and J genes are TRBV10-3 and TRBJ2-5; tentatively, D is TRBD1 (5 bases). The CDR3 is 16 amino acids. The ends were cut back, 0 bases at V and 0 bases at J, with 11 bases in the middle. Germline-derived CDR1 and CDR2 are ENHRY and SYGVKD. Here the CDR3 reads CAISESTGPYQETQYF. CDR3 bases: TGTGCCATCAGTGAGTCTACAGGACCGTACCAAGAGACCCAGTACTTC.

V and J are TRBV11-2 and TRBJ2-7; the D call may be TRBD1 or TRBD2 (5 bases each). The V end was cut by 5 bases, the J end by 3 bases, with 11 bases between. The CDR3 consists of 13 residues. Germline V gives CDR1 SGHAT, CDR2 FQNNGV. The chain's CDR3 is CASSRDRRYEQYF. CDR3 DNA sequence: TGTGCCAGCAGCCGGGACCGTCGCTACGAGCAGTACTTC.

V and J are TRBV5-1 and TRBJ1-3; D gene unclear. CDR3 size: 15 residues. The germline V gene has CDR1 SGHRS and CDR2 YFSETQ. The germline V and J ends were trimmed by 4 bases and 1 base, with 12 bases remaining between them. This CDR3 is CASSPYWSSGNTIYF. DNA of the CDR3: TGCGCCAGCAGCCCTTACTGGAGTTCTGGAAACACCATATATTTT. The full variable domain, with the rest looked up from reference TRBV5-1 and TRBJ1-3, is KAGVTQTPRYLIKTRGQQVTLSCSPISGHRSVSWYQQTPGQGLQFLFEYFSETQRNKGNFPGRFSGRQFSNSRSEMNVSTLELGDSALYLCASSPYWSSGNTIYFGEGSWLTVV.

The chain links TRBV23-1 to TRBJ1-5, with D possibly being TRBD1 (5 bases). TRBV23-1 is an open reading frame, and its role is uncertain. V was cut by 8 bases and J by 0 bases, with 38 bases left in between. The CDR3 is 23 amino acids. The CDR3 sequence is CASHSRLGPEPNTQRFSNQPQHF. Here the CDR3 DNA reads TGCGCCAGCCATAGTCGACTGGGACCCGAACCCAACACACAACGGTTTAGCAATCAGCCCCAGCATTTT.

The rearrangement uses TRBV11-3 and TRBJ2-1, with 12 nucleotides matching TRBD2. This CDR3 region has 16 residues. Germline V gives CDR1 SGHNT, CDR2 YENEEA. J lost 7 bases, V lost 3 bases, and 7 bases had no gene match. The CDR3 bases are TGTGCCAGCAGCTTGGGACTAGCGGGTGGTAAGAATGAGCAGTTCTTC. Translated: CASSLGLAGGKNEQFF. Combining the CDR3 with reference TRBV11-3 and TRBJ2-1 gives the whole variable domain EAGVVQSPRYKIIEKKQPVAFWCNPISGHNTLYWYLQNLGQGPELLIRYENEEAVDDSQLPKDRFSAERLKGVDSTLKIQPAELGDSAVYLCASSLGLAGGKNEQFFGPGTRLTVL.

The chain couples TRBV11-3 to TRBJ2-1; D is possibly TRBD2 (5 bases). The CDR3 contains 16 residues. CDR1 is SGHNT and CDR2 is YENEEA in the germline V gene. With 1 base removed from V and 0 bases from J, the gap between germline ends came to 10 bases. CDR3 loop: CASSLGPAVSYNEQFF. The CDR3 DNA reads as TGTGCCAGCAGCTTAGGGCCAGCGGTCTCCTACAATGAGCAGTTCTTC.

The J gene is TRBJ1-6, the V gene TRBV30; 9 nucleotides match TRBD1. CDR1 is GTSNPN and CDR2 is SVGIG in the germline V gene (reference sequence). After removal of 5 bases from V and 7 bases from J, the junction contained 18 bases not matched to a gene. This CDR3 region has 18 residues. The CDR3 loop is CAWGTSPGQGVWNSPLHF. The DNA of the CDR3 is TGTGCCTGGGGTACGTCTCCGGGACAGGGTGTTTGGAATTCACCCCTCCACTTT.